This TCR beta chain was obtained from a study of blood T cell repertoires in COVID-19. Some clones are missing from TCRdb's copy, which holds only in-frame ones; the method was immunoSEQ multiplex PCR. The table shows tens of thousands of clones, with over 70% occurring only once. Germline values: CDR1 SGDLS, CDR2 YYNGEE. The J segment lost 10 bases and the V segment lost 3 bases, leaving 9 bases of the junction unmatched. There are 14 residues in the CDR3. Sequenced material: peripheral blood. This TCR derives from a human donor in a cohort sampled during active COVID-19. The chain recombines TRBV9 with TRBJ1-1; the match to TRBD1 covers 10 bases. As DNA, the CDR3 is TGTGCCAGCAGCGCCTTCCCGGGACAGGGGAGAGCTTTCTTT. It is translated as CASSAFPGQGRAFF.